These 18 T cell receptor beta chains came from one sample sequenced in a study of cytomegalovirus exposure and HLA in healthy donors. The PCR was carried out with 60 Vbeta primers and 13 Jbeta primers. Method: immunoSEQ multiplex PCR; TCRdb's copy keeps in-frame clones and lacks some. The sample data list about 110,000 clones. The sample was PBMCs. The receptor source for this set is a man in his forties in good health and CMV-seropositive.

This chain joins TRBV5-4 and TRBJ2-7; TRBD2 agrees at 8 bases. V shed 5 bases, J shed 1 base, and the junction held 5 bases outside the gene matches. Germline V CDR1 and CDR2: SGHNT, YYREEE (reference sequence). The CDR3 runs to 14 residues. CDR3 residues: CASRRSGGSYEQYF. The CDR3 coding sequence is TGTGCCAGCAGACGCAGCGGGGGATCCTACGAGCAGTACTTC.

The chain employs TRBV5-1 and TRBJ1-4; maybe TRBD1 (6 bases). The CDR3 sequence is 16 residues long. V lost 2 bases and J lost 5, with 16 bases in between. The germline V gene encodes CDR1 SGHRS and CDR2 YFSETQ. This chain's CDR3 is CASSLQGTLSNEKLFF. The CDR3 DNA reads as TGCGCCAGCAGCTTACAGGGCACCCTCTCAAATGAAAAACTGTTTTTT.

This chain connects TRBV9 to TRBJ2-6, with a possible D match to TRBD2 (6 bases). This CDR3 is built from 15 residues. The germline CDR1 and CDR2 sequences are SGDLS and YYNGEE. V was shortened by 7 bases and J by 0 bases, with 11 bases between the two germline ends. CDR3 loop: CASVGLHSGANVLTF. The CDR3, as DNA: TGTGCCAGCGTGGGACTCCACTCTGGGGCCAACGTCCTGACTTTC.

The chain uses TRBV2 and TRBJ1-2, with D perhaps TRBD1 (5 bases). Germline V gene data show CDR1 as SNHLY and CDR2 as FYNNEI. The CDR3 spans 13 residues. V lost 6 bases and J 7 bases, leaving 15 bases between the germline ends. The CDR3 DNA sequence: TGTGCCAGCAGGGGGGGTATATCGAGTGGCTACACCTTC. Translating it yields CASRGGISSGYTF.

J is TRBJ2-7 and V is TRBV5-5; 10 nucleotides match TRBD2. V lost 0 bases to trimming and J lost 3 bases; unmatched junction nucleotides: 12. CDR3 length equals 18 residues. The germline gives CDR1 SGHKS, CDR2 YYEKEE (reference sequence). This CDR3 is CASSLESLAGVIGYEQYF. CDR3 nucleotides: TGTGCCAGCAGCTTGGAGTCCCTAGCGGGAGTGATAGGCTACGAGCAGTACTTC.

The chain carries TRBV2 and TRBJ2-7, with D maybe TRBD1 (7 bases). Per germline, CDR1 SNHLY and CDR2 FYNNEI. CDR3 length: 13 residues. The ends were cut back, 7 bases at V and 2 bases at J, with 12 bases in the middle. This chain's CDR3 is CASTGDRTYEQYF. The CDR3 region has the DNA TGTGCCAGCACGGGGGACAGAACCTACGAGCAGTACTTC. The full variable domain, rest sourced from reference TRBV2 and TRBJ2-7, is EPEVTQTPSHQVTQMGQEVILRCVPISNHLYFYWYRQILGQKVEFLVSFYNNEISEKSEIFDDQFSVERPDGSNFTLKIRSTKLEDSAMYFCASTGDRTYEQYFGPGTRLTVT.

This chain links TRBV6-5 with TRBJ2-1, with 8 bases lining up with TRBD2. Germline CDR1 reads MNHEY; CDR2 reads SVGAGI. The CDR3 is 14 amino acids. Trimming removed 2 bases from V and 5 bases from J; junction bases left unmatched: 2. As DNA, the CDR3 is TGTGCCAGCAGTTACGGGACTAGAGACAATGAGCAGTTCTTC. It translates to CASSYGTRDNEQFF.

The rearrangement uses TRBV19 and TRBJ1-2; no reliable D call. Germline CDR1 and CDR2: LNHDA and SQIVND (reference sequence). This CDR3 region has 15 residues. Between the trimmed V and J ends, which lost 0 bases and 2 bases, there was a span of 10 bases. CDR3 nucleotides: TGTGCCAGTAGTATAGATTATCCGGGAAACTATGGCTACACCTTC. This codes for CASSIDYPGNYGYTF.

The chain combines TRBV28 with TRBJ1-2, with a tentative D call TRBD1 (6 bases). Trimming removed 6 bases from V and 7 bases from J, with 15 bases in between. The CDR3 has 13 residues. Germline V CDR1 and CDR2: MDHEN, SYDVKM. CDR3 sequence: CASSLLQGAGYTF. The CDR3 DNA reads as TGTGCCAGCAGCCTTTTACAGGGCGCTGGCTACACCTTC.

V usage is TRBV7-8 and J usage is TRBJ1-2, with no clear D. This CDR3 region has 14 residues. Trimming stripped 1 base from V and 3 bases from J, with 9 bases between. Germline assignment: CDR1 SGHVS and CDR2 FQNEAQ. The DNA for the CDR3 is TGTGCCAGCAGCTTAGAGTTTCAGGACTATGGCTACACCTTC. Its protein product is CASSLEFQDYGYTF.

This chain joins TRBV4-3 and TRBJ1-4; maybe TRBD1 (5 bases). Deletions cut 0 bases from V and 8 bases from J, with 13 bases between. In germline, CDR1 is LGHNA, CDR2 YSLEER. The CDR3 totals 15 residues. The CDR3 spells CASSQEGGSGEKLFF. The CDR3, as DNA: TGCGCCAGCAGCCAAGAGGGGGGATCGGGGGAAAAACTGTTTTTT.

The chain couples TRBV28 to TRBJ1-3; 8 bases match TRBD1. J lost 4 bases, V lost 2 bases, and 16 bases had no gene match. Germline V gene data show CDR1 as MDHEN and CDR2 as SYDVKM. The CDR3 has 19 amino acids. The chain's CDR3 is CASSLRGQVTPSGGNTIYF. Here the CDR3 DNA reads TGTGCCAGCAGTTTACGGGGACAGGTGACCCCCTCGGGCGGAAACACCATATATTTT.

This sequence joins TRBV19 and TRBJ2-3; 8 nucleotides line up with TRBD1. The CDR3 runs 14 residues. CDR1 is LNHDA, CDR2 SQIVND, per germline (reference sequence). Losses at the gene ends were 4 bases for V and 3 bases for J; bases not matched to a gene: 3. As DNA, the CDR3 is TGTGCCAGTAGTAGACAGGGGAGAACAGATACGCAGTATTTT. This encodes CASSRQGRTDTQYF.

This chain joins TRBV6-6 and TRBJ1-2; 9 positions agree with TRBD1. The CDR3 consists of 14 residues. Trimming at V came to 4 bases and at J to 5 bases, leaving 5 bases not matched to a gene. The V gene's germline CDR1 is MNHNY and CDR2 SVGAGI (reference sequence). The DNA for the CDR3 is TGTGCCAGCAGTTTCTCGGGACAGGGATATGGCTACACCTTC. Its protein product is CASSFSGQGYGYTF.

The chain carries TRBV4-2 and TRBJ1-2; D may be TRBD1 (6 bases). The V and J ends lost 0 bases and 0 bases respectively, with 11 bases between them. The length of the CDR3 is 16 residues. The germline gives CDR1 LGHNA, CDR2 YNFKEQ. This CDR3 reads CASSQDITGPNYGYTF. The CDR3 bases are TGTGCCAGCAGCCAAGATATTACAGGGCCTAACTATGGCTACACCTTC.

The chain combines TRBV7-9 with TRBJ1-5; D not certain. Germline-derived CDR1 and CDR2 are SEHNR and FQNEAQ (reference sequence). This CDR3 is built from 15 residues. V lost 1 base and J lost 4, with 11 bases in between. The CDR3 loop is CASSLGVRENQPQHF. CDR3 in DNA: TGTGCCAGCAGCTTAGGAGTGAGGGAAAATCAGCCCCAGCATTTT.

The chain has TRBV5-6 and TRBJ2-1, with D tentatively TRBD2 (5 bases). V was shortened by 0 bases and J by 5 bases, with 9 bases between the two germline ends. Germline-derived CDR1 and CDR2 are SGHDT and YYEEEE. CDR3 length: 14 residues. The CDR3 sequence is CASSLGGSHNEQFF. CDR3 coding DNA: TGTGCCAGCAGCTTGGGCGGGTCTCACAATGAGCAGTTCTTC.

The CDR3 spells CASSFGSFAGPGETQYF. CDR3 DNA sequence: TGTGCCAGCAGCTTTGGGTCTTTCGCGGGGCCGGGAGAGACCCAGTACTTC. The genes are TRBV7-9 and TRBJ2-5; tentative D call: TRBD2 (6 bases). V was pared by 3 bases and J by 4 bases, with 21 bases between. The V gene's germline CDR1 is SEHNR and CDR2 FQNEAQ (reference sequence). The CDR3 is 17 residues long.